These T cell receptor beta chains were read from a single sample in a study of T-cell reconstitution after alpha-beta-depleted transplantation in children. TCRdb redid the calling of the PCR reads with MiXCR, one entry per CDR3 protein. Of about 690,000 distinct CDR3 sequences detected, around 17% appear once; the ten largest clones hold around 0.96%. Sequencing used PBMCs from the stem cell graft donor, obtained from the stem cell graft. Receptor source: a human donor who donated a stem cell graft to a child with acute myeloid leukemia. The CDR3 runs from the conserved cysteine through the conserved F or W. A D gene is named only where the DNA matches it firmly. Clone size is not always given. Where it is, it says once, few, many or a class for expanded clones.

CASSDRETQYF,TGTGCCAGCAGTGATAGGGAGACCCAGTACTTC,TRBJ2-5,TRBV12-3/TRBV12-4,.,many
CASSQGGEQGGGEKLFF,TGTGCCAGCAGCCAAGGCGGGGAACAGGGAGGGGGTGAAAAACTGTTTTTT,TRBJ1-4,TRBV4-2,.,few
CASSLFRSTEAFF,TGTGCCAGCAGCTTATTCAGGTCCACTGAAGCTTTCTTT,TRBJ1-1,TRBV7-2,.,.
CASSLAVGHGYTF,TGTGCCAGCAGCTTAGCGGTGGGGCATGGCTACACCTTC,TRBJ1-2,TRBV7-9,.,.
CSVQGRQNTEAFF,TGCAGCGTTCAGGGCAGGCAGAACACTGAAGCTTTCTTT,TRBJ1-1,TRBV29-1,.,many
CASSLSYQETQYF,TGTGCCAGCAGTCTATCGTACCAAGAGACCCAGTACTTC,TRBJ2-5,TRBV27,.,.
CSARRGGGQPQHF,TGCAGTGCTAGAAGGGGGGGCGGACAGCCCCAGCATTTT,TRBJ1-5,TRBV20-1,.,many
CASSPDGEQYF,TGTGCCAGCAGCCCAGATGGCGAGCAGTACTTC,TRBJ2-7,TRBV7-9,.,few
CAISESTQGETQYF,TGTGCCATCAGTGAGTCGACGCAAGGGGAGACCCAGTACTTC,TRBJ2-5,TRBV10-3,.,.
CASSLTAGGLETQYF,TGTGCCAGCAGCTTAACGGCCGGGGGGCTAGAGACCCAGTACTTC,TRBJ2-5,TRBV7-3,.,few
CASSLVGQGAGQGEQFF,TGTGCCAGCAGCTTAGTCGGCCAGGGGGCGGGTCAGGGGGAGCAGTTCTTC,TRBJ2-1,TRBV7-2,TRBD1,many
CSVAGPSSYEQYF,TGCAGCGTTGCGGGACCGAGCTCCTACGAGCAGTACTTC,TRBJ2-7,TRBV29-1,.,many
CASSLYHTEQFF,TGTGCCAGCAGCTTATATCATACTGAGCAGTTCTTC,TRBJ2-1,TRBV7-2,.,few
CSAPLADSYNEQFF,TGCAGTGCCCCCTTAGCGGACTCCTACAATGAGCAGTTCTTC,TRBJ2-1,TRBV20-1,.,.
CASSVGEGLSYEQYF,TGTGCCAGCAGCGTAGGGGAGGGGCTTTCCTACGAGCAGTACTTC,TRBJ2-7,TRBV9,TRBD2,.